The present T cell receptor beta chain was sequenced within a study of low-dose radiotherapy and immunotherapy resistance in tumors. Study information: While receiving nivolumab 240 mg every two weeks, patients also received ipilimumab 1 mg/kg every six weeks, both intravenously.

Germline CDR1 is MNHGY and CDR2 is SAAAGT. The CDR3 totals 11 residues. V was shortened by 7 bases and J by 0 bases, with 3 bases between the two germline ends. TRAV- and TRBV-specific primers primed first-strand cDNA, covering alpha and beta chains. The authors ran about 18 PCR cycles to amplify TCRs with a constant-region primer and V-primer adapter. Each CDR3 protein gets one entry after TCRdb re-called the reads with MiXCR. The sample lists roughly 8,700 distinct CDR3 sequences, 69% occurring once. V and J are TRBV6-8 and TRBJ1-1; D is ambiguous. The TCR originated in a human donor with advanced metastatic prostate, ovarian, gallbladder or colorectal cancer (not recorded which). This table probably holds off-target reads from a library built for another chain. CDR3 sequence: CASKVNTEAFF. The CDR3 DNA reads as TGTGCCAGCAAAGTGAACACTGAAGCTTTCTTT.